This passage covers 5 T cell receptor beta chains from one sample sequenced in a study of early T cells in non-severe SARS-CoV-2 infection (dated by TCRdb to the early 2020s). Libraries were prepared through 5' RACE. Sequencing used a NextSeq 500. TCRdb reworked the public reads: Q25 trimming with fastp, MiXCR clone assembly, productive beta chains retained. Each entry merges the rows of one CDR3 protein and shows their most common DNA and genes. In this sample the table shows about 18,000 distinct CDR3 sequences, around 5.9% of which occur a single time. The top ten clonotypes cover 6% to 8% of the sample. Sequencing was carried out using whole blood. The receptor set was obtained from an adult who was a healthcare worker with PCR-confirmed SARS-CoV-2 infection or an uninfected control (not recorded which).

This clonotype has ten or more counts. The chain carries TRBV7-9 and TRBJ2-2; D possibly corresponds to TRBD1 (6 bases). CDR1 and CDR2 from the germline V gene are SEHNR and FQNEAQ (reference sequence). CDR3 length: 15 residues. Trimming took off 10 bases at V and 0 bases at J, with 15 bases between the two ends. The CDR3 reads CATKRDRTNTGELFF. The CDR3 nucleotides read TGTGCCACCAAGCGAGACAGGACGAACACCGGGGAGCTGTTTTTT.

This clonotype was seen ten or more times. V usage is TRBV12-3 or TRBV12-4 and J usage is TRBJ2-5, with D uncertain. This CDR3 contains 12 residues. The germline V and J ends were trimmed by 0 bases and 6 bases, with 5 bases remaining between them. CDR3: CASSLALQTQYF. In DNA, the CDR3 is TGTGCCAGCAGTTTAGCGCTCCAGACCCAGTACTTC.

This clonotype came up many times. V usage is TRBV5-1 and J usage is TRBJ2-2; unclear D gene. CDR1 is SGHRS, CDR2 YFSETQ, per germline. The CDR3 covers 15 residues. The germline V and J ends were trimmed by 2 bases and 0 bases, with 8 bases remaining between them. The CDR3 DNA is TGCGCCAGCAGCTTAGACACCTCGAACACCGGGGAGCTGTTTTTT. The encoded protein is CASSLDTSNTGELFF.

This clonotype was observed at least ten times. The chain is built from TRBV6-1 and TRBJ2-7, with 7 bases fitting TRBD1. This CDR3 has 15 residues. Unmatched junction bases numbered 9, after V lost 3 bases and J lost 4 bases. Germline V gives CDR1 MNHNS, CDR2 SASEGT. Here the CDR3 DNA reads TGTGCCAGCAGTGACCGGTTAGGGGGCGGATACGAGCAGTACTTC. The encoded protein is CASSDRLGGGYEQYF.

This clonotype was recorded at least ten times. The chain joins TRBV20-1 to TRBJ2-1, with 11 bases identical to TRBD2. V dropped 6 bases and J dropped 6; count of bases not matched to a gene: 7. The CDR3 is 14 residues long. Looked up from germline, CDR1 is DFQATT and CDR2 is SNEGSKA (reference sequence). CDR3 loop: CSAFTSGSSNEQFF. The DNA of the CDR3 is TGCAGTGCCTTTACTAGCGGGAGTTCCAATGAGCAGTTCTTC.